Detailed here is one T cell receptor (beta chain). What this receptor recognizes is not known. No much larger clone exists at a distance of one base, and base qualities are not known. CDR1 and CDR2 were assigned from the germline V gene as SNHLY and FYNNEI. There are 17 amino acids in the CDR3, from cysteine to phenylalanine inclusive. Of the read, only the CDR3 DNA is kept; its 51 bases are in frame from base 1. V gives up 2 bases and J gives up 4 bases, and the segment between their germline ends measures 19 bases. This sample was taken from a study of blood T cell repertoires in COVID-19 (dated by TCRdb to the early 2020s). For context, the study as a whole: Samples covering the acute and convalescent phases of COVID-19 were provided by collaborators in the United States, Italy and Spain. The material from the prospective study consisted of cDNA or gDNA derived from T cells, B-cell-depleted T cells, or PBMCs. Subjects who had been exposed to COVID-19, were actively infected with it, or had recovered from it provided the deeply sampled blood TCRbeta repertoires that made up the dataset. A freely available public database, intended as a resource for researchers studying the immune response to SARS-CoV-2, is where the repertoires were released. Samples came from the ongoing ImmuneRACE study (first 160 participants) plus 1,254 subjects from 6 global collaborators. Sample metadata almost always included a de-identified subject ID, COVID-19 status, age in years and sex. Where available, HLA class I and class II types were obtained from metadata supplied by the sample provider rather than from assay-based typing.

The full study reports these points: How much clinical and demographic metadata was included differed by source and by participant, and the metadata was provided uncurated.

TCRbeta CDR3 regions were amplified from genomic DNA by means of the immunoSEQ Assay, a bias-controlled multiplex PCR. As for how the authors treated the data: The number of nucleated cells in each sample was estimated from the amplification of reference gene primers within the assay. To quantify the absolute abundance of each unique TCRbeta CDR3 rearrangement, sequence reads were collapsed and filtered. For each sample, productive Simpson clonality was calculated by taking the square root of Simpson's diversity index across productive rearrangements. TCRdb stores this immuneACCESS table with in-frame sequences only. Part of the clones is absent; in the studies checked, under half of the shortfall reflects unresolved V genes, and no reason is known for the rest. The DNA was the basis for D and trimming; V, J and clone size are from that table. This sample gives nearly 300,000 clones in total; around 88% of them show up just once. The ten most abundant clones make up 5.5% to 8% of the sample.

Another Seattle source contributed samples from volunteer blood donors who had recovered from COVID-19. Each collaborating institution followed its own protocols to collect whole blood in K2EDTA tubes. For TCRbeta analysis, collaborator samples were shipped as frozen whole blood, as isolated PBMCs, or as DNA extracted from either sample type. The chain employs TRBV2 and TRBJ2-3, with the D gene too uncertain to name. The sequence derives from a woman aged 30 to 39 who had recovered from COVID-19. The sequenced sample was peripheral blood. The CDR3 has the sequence CASSEWRLSTRADTQYF. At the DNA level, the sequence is TGTGCCAGCAGTGAATGGCGGTTAAGCACACGGGCAGATACGCAGTATTTT.